Listed here are 19 T cell receptor beta chains from one sample, sequenced in a study of blood T cell repertoires in COVID-19. Method: immunoSEQ multiplex PCR; TCRdb's copy keeps in-frame clones and lacks some. Here the sample spans nearly 110,000 clones, 71% being singletons. Sequencing input: peripheral blood. Receptor source: a human donor with acute or convalescent COVID-19. The donor label of this sample is uncertain.

To note about this clone: The sample carries other DNA sequences with the same CDR3. The rearrangement uses TRBV20-1 and TRBJ1-1, with D unresolved. CDR1 is DFQATT, CDR2 SNEGSKA, per germline (reference sequence). Trimming stripped 6 bases from V and 1 base from J, with 6 bases between. The CDR3 contains 11 residues. CDR3 in DNA: TGCAGTGCGCGGGCGAACACTGAAGCTTTCTTT. Its translation: CSARANTEAFF.

The chain has TRBV6-5 and TRBJ1-1; D not resolved. Trimming stripped 2 bases from V and 1 base from J, with 8 bases between. The CDR3 is 14 residues long. The V gene's germline CDR1 is MNHEY and CDR2 SVGAGI. The CDR3, as DNA: TGTGCCAGCAGTTACGAGGGCCCGAACACTGAAGCTTTCTTT. It codes for CASSYEGPNTEAFF.

Regarding this clone: Other DNA sequences in the same sample also yield this CDR3. The chain is built from TRBV5-1 and TRBJ1-1; D gene uncertain. The CDR3 is made up of 13 amino acids. The V end lost 0 bases, the J end lost 0 bases, and 3 bases lay between the germline ends. Germline V gene lookup returns CDR1 SGHRS and CDR2 YFSETQ. The CDR3 nucleotides read TGCGCCAGCAGCTTGGTAGTGAACACTGAAGCTTTCTTT. The encoded protein is CASSLVVNTEAFF.

As to this clone: The same CDR3 is also encoded by other DNA sequences in this sample. This chain links TRBV9 with TRBJ1-1; D uncertain. The CDR3 loop spans 15 amino acids. V was pared by 4 bases and J by 1 base, with 14 bases between. CDR1 is SGDLS and CDR2 is YYNGEE in the germline V gene. The chain's CDR3 is CASSPLRQWNTEAFF. Here the CDR3 DNA reads TGTGCCAGCAGCCCCCTGCGGCAGTGGAACACTGAAGCTTTCTTT.

J is TRBJ2-3 and V is TRBV6-6, with 7 positions matching TRBD1. Trimming at V came to 6 bases and at J to 5 bases, leaving 14 bases not matched to a gene. The CDR3 totals 16 residues. Germline lookup yields CDR1 MNHNY and CDR2 SVGAGI (reference sequence). CDR3 in DNA: TGTGCCAGCAGCCGCAGCACAGGGGCAGGGAGAGATACGCAGTATTTT. Its protein product is CASSRSTGAGRDTQYF.

With regard to this clone: This sample includes further DNA sequences coding for the same CDR3. CDR3: CASSFGAQETQYF. CDR3 in DNA: TGCGCCAGCAGCTTCGGAGCCCAAGAGACCCAGTACTTC. The rearrangement joins TRBV5-1 to TRBJ2-5; D uncertain. The CDR3 covers 13 residues. Germline V gives CDR1 SGHRS, CDR2 YFSETQ. V was cut by 2 bases and J by 1 base, with 6 bases left in between.

CDR3 loop: CASSSGGGPGNTIYF. CDR3 bases: TGTGCCAGCAGCTCCGGGGGAGGGCCAGGAAACACCATATATTTT. The J gene is TRBJ1-3, the V gene TRBV28, with D maybe TRBD1 (5 bases). This CDR3 region has 15 residues. The germline V gene has CDR1 MDHEN and CDR2 SYDVKM. V shed 6 bases and J shed 4 bases, with 16 bases lying between them. The complete variable domain, with remaining parts taken from reference TRBV28 and TRBJ1-3, reads DVKVTQSSRYLVKRTGEKVFLECVQDMDHENMFWYRQDPGLGLRLIYFSYDVKMKEKGDIPEGYSVSREKKERFSLILESASTNQTSMYLCASSSGGGPGNTIYFGEGSWLTVV.

This clone was picked up a small number of times. The chain uses TRBV7-9 and TRBJ2-4; 7 bases are shared with TRBD2. CDR3 size: 18 residues. After removal of 1 base from V and 2 bases from J, the junction contained 11 bases not matched to a gene. Germline V gene data show CDR1 as SEHNR and CDR2 as FQNEAQ (reference sequence). Here the CDR3 reads CASSLGGGTLEPKNIQYF. Written as DNA, the CDR3 is TGTGCCAGCAGCTTAGGGGGGGGGACCCTCGAACCCAAAAACATTCAGTACTTC.

The genes are TRBV7-2 and TRBJ1-3; unclear D gene. Between the trimmed V and J ends, which lost 7 bases and 0 bases, there was a span of 16 bases. The CDR3 has 16 residues. Germline V gene lookup returns CDR1 SGHTA and CDR2 FQGNSA. The CDR3: CASTSAVRSSGNTIYF. Written as DNA, the CDR3 is TGTGCCAGCACCTCTGCGGTACGGAGCTCTGGAAACACCATATATTTT. Complete variable domain (other parts from reference TRBV7-2 and TRBJ1-3): GAGVSQSPSNKVTEKGKDVELRCDPISGHTALYWYRQSLGQGLEFLIYFQGNSAPDKSGLPSDRFSAERTGGSVSTLTIQRTQQEDSAVYLCASTSAVRSSGNTIYFGEGSWLTVV.

This clone was found a few times. J is TRBJ2-3 and V is TRBV6-2 or TRBV6-3; TRBD2 matches 11 bases. V lost 2 bases to trimming and J lost 3 bases; unmatched junction nucleotides: 7. Germline V gives CDR1 MNHEY, CDR2 SVGEGT. CDR3 size: 17 residues. DNA of the CDR3: TGTGCCAGCAGTTACGTCGGAGGGACTAGCGGAACAGATACGCAGTATTTT. Protein: CASSYVGGTSGTDTQYF.

This clone was seen a handful of times. The rearrangement links TRBV28 to TRBJ1-6, with D possibly matching TRBD1 (6 bases). The CDR3 is 19 amino acids. Germline V gene sequence: CDR1 MDHEN, CDR2 SYDVKM. V lost 3 bases to trimming and J lost 0 bases, with 18 bases between them. CDR3 nucleotide sequence: TGTGCCAGCAGTTTCTTCCGGGACATAGATAGCTCCTATAATTCACCCCTCCACTTT. Translating gives CASSFFRDIDSSYNSPLHF.

The chain combines TRBV6-5 with TRBJ1-1, with D tentatively TRBD1 (5 bases). Germline values: CDR1 MNHEY, CDR2 SVGAGI. Trimming pared 11 bases from V and 1 base from J, leaving 8 bases between. There are 11 residues in the CDR3. The CDR3: CASGGNTEAFF. The DNA for the CDR3 is TGTGCCTCCGGGGGGAACACTGAAGCTTTCTTT.

CDR3 sequence (DNA): TGTGCCAGCAGTGAACGGGGGAACACTGAAGCTTTCTTT. As protein: CASSERGNTEAFF. J is TRBJ1-1 and V is TRBV6-1; unclear D gene. CDR3 size: 13 residues. The germline V and J ends were trimmed by 2 bases and 1 base, with 5 bases remaining between them. Germline V CDR1 and CDR2: MNHNS, SASEGT.

The chain is built from TRBV18 and TRBJ1-6; no clear D gene. The germline CDR1 and CDR2 sequences are KGHSH and LQKENI. The CDR3 runs 14 residues. Trimming stripped 3 bases from V and 5 bases from J, with 8 bases between. CDR3 sequence reads: CASSPGVNNSPLHF. The CDR3 DNA is TGTGCCAGCTCACCCGGGGTTAATAATTCACCCCTCCACTTT.

This clone was recorded at least ten times. The gene calls are TRBV7-2 and TRBJ2-2; D call uncertain. Germline V gene sequence: CDR1 SGHTA, CDR2 FQGNSA. The CDR3 has 15 amino acids. Trimming removed 4 bases from V and 4 bases from J, with 13 bases in between. CDR3 residues: CASSSRTSTTGELFF. In DNA, the CDR3 is TGTGCCAGCAGCTCCCGTACCAGTACCACCGGGGAGCTGTTTTTT.

This clone was counted once. The chain combines TRBV12-3 or TRBV12-4 with TRBJ1-5, with no clear D. Trimming left V 2 bases short and J 16 bases short, with 15 bases between. The CDR3 extends over 12 amino acids. The CDR3 sequence: CASSLRHIPGHF. CDR3 coding DNA: TGTGCCAGCAGTTTACGACATATACCTGGACATTTT.

V and J are TRBV2 and TRBJ1-3; D is unclear. With 3 bases removed from V and 0 bases from J, the gap between germline ends came to 9 bases. CDR1 is SNHLY and CDR2 is FYNNEI in the germline V gene. The CDR3 length is 15 residues. As DNA, the CDR3 is TGTGCCAGCAGTGAGAACAGTATCTCTGGAAACACCATATATTTT. Translation gives CASSENSISGNTIYF.

The V gene is TRBV30, the J gene TRBJ1-5, with D maybe TRBD1 (5 bases). Germline V gives CDR1 GTSNPN, CDR2 SVGIG (reference sequence). This CDR3 spans 14 amino acids. Trimming stripped 3 bases from V and 5 bases from J, with 14 bases between. The CDR3 nucleotides are TGTGCCTGGAGCGGGGGGGGTGTGGATCAGCCCCAGCATTTT. Translating gives CAWSGGGVDQPQHF.

The chain couples TRBV10-2 to TRBJ1-6; 7 nucleotides match TRBD1. From germline, CDR1 is WSHSY and CDR2 SAAADI. With V trimmed by 6 bases and J by 3 bases, 11 bases remained unmatched. The CDR3 is 17 amino acids. CDR3 amino acids: CASRDDSTGIYNSPLHF. The CDR3 coding sequence is TGCGCCAGCAGGGACGACTCGACAGGGATCTATAATTCACCCCTCCACTTT.